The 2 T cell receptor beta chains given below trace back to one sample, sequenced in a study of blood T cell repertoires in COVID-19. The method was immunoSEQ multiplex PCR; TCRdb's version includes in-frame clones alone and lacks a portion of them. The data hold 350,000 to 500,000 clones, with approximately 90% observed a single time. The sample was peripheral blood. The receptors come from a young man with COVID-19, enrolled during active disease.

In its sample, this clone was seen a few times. The chain's CDR3 is CASSLGTDYGYTF. The CDR3 coding sequence is TGTGCCAGCAGCTTGGGGACAGACTATGGCTACACCTTC. This chain joins TRBV7-9 and TRBJ1-2; 7 bases agree with TRBD1. The trim removed 3 bases at V and 3 bases at J, leaving 1 base unmatched. Germline CDR1 and CDR2: SEHNR and FQNEAQ (reference sequence). The CDR3 runs to 13 residues.

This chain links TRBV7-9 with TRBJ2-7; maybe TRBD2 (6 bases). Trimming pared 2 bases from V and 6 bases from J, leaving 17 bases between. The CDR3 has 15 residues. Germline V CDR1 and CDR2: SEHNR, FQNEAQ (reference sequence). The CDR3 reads CASSLTALTSGEQYF. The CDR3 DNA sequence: TGTGCCAGCAGCTTAACCGCATTGACTAGTGGCGAGCAGTACTTC.